The rows below give T cell receptor beta chains drawn from one sample of a study of STAT5B mutations in CD4+ large granular lymphocyte leukemia. TCRdb's table, derived via immunoSEQ multiplex PCR, lists solely in-frame clones and lacks some. The table records tens of thousands of clones, around 85% of them present only once. Sequencing was performed on CD4+ T cells from blood buffy coats. The receptors shown here come from a human donor in good health. Each CDR3 is given with its conserved first and last residue. A D gene is named only where the DNA matches it firmly. Clone size is given for some rows only: seen once, a few or many times, or a class if the clone is expanded.

.	TRBV6-1	TRBJ2-1	.	TGTGCCAGCAGTGTCTACAGGGAACCTTCCTACAATGAGCAGTTCTTC	CASSVYREPSYNEQFF
.	TRBV5-8	TRBJ1-5	.	TGTGCCAGCAGCTTCTCTCGGCAAGGGGCCCAGCATTTT	CASSFSRQGAQHF
.	TRBV7-2	TRBJ1-1	.	TGTGCCAGCAGCGCAGGCCGTAACACTGAAGCTTTCTTT	CASSAGRNTEAFF
TRBD2	TRBV7-2	TRBJ2-5	once	TGTGCCAGCAGCCCAGCGGGAAACCAAGAGACCCAGTACTTC	CASSPAGNQETQYF
.	TRBV5-6	TRBJ2-2	.	TGTGCCAGCAGCTTGACTGGTTACACCGGGGAGCTGTTTTTT	CASSLTGYTGELFF
.	TRBV6-1	TRBJ1-4	.	TGTGCCAGCAGCCCGCGAAGAGAAAAACTGTTTTTT	CASSPRREKLFF
.	TRBV6-5	TRBJ1-2	.	TGTGCCAGCAGTTACTCACGGATCTATGGCTACACCTTC	CASSYSRIYGYTF
TRBD1	TRBV7-2	TRBJ2-3	.	TGTGCCAGCAGCTACCGACAGGGTGCTGCAGATACGCAGTATTTT	CASSYRQGAADTQYF
TRBD1	TRBV29-1	TRBJ1-1	.	TGCAGCGTTGAGGGGCCAGGGGGCAAGAGAACTGAAGCTTTCTTT	CSVEGPGGKRTEAFF
TRBD1	TRBV2	TRBJ1-5	few	TGTGCCAGCAGGGGGACAGGGTATCAGCCCCAGCATTTT	CASRGTGYQPQHF
.	TRBV27	TRBJ1-4	.	TGTGCCAGCAGTTTTGGGAGGGGGGAAAAACTGTTTTTT	CASSFGRGEKLFF
TRBD1	TRBV4-3	TRBJ1-4	.	TGCGCCAGCAGCTATGACAGGGGGCCAGCAACTAATGAAAAACTGTTTTTT	CASSYDRGPATNEKLFF
TRBD1	TRBV19	TRBJ2-7	.	TGTGCCAGTAGTATTACCGGGACAGGGGGCTACGAGCAGTACTTC	CASSITGTGGYEQYF
.	TRBV12-5	TRBJ2-3	.	TGTGCTAGTGGGCTAAGGGTAGTGCAGTATTTT	CASGLRVVQYF
TRBD1	TRBV4-1	TRBJ2-7	.	TGCGCCAGCAGCCAAGGACAGGGCCCGAGCTCCTACGAGCAGTACTTC	CASSQGQGPSSYEQYF
.	TRBV5-6	TRBJ1-4	.	TGTGCCAGCAGCTTCAGGCCCTTTAATGAAAAACTGTTTTTT	CASSFRPFNEKLFF
.	TRBV5-1	TRBJ2-2	.	TGCGCCAGCAGCTTGCGGGCAGCCTTGAACACCGGGGAGCTGTTTTTT	CASSLRAALNTGELFF
TRBD1	TRBV11-1	TRBJ1-1	.	TGTGCCAGCAGCTTAGCGCTGGCAGGGGGAAACACTGAAGCTTTCTTT	CASSLALAGGNTEAFF
.	TRBV29-1	TRBJ2-5	.	TGCAGCGCTTCACAGGGAGGGGAGACCCAGTACTTC	CSASQGGETQYF
TRBD1	TRBV7-8	TRBJ1-2	once	TGTGCCAGCAGCTTGGGACAGTGGAACTATGGCTACACCTTC	CASSLGQWNYGYTF
TRBD2	TRBV7-2	TRBJ2-3	.	TGTGCCAGCAGCTCTAGCGGCCCAACAGATACGCAGTATTTT	CASSSSGPTDTQYF
TRBD1	TRBV25-1	TRBJ2-7	.	TGTGCCAGCAGTCCCCCTGGGACAGCCTACGAGCAGTACTTC	CASSPPGTAYEQYF
.	TRBV19	TRBJ2-7	few	TGTGCCAGTAGTCCATCGGCCCAGGGAGTAGCCTACGAGCAGTACTTC	CASSPSAQGVAYEQYF
.	TRBV4-2	TRBJ1-1	.	TGTGCCAGCAGCCAAGCGGGGGGTCAGAACACTGAAGCTTTCTTT	CASSQAGGQNTEAFF
.	TRBV7-6	TRBJ2-1	.	TGTGCCAGCAGCGGGGGGCTTGCGGGAGTTTCCTACAATGAGCAGTTCTTC	CASSGGLAGVSYNEQFF
.	TRBV30	TRBJ1-1	.	TGTGCCTGGAAGCCTCGGACAGCGAACACTGAAGCTTTCTTT	CAWKPRTANTEAFF
.	TRBV9	TRBJ1-1	few	TGTGCCAGCAGCGTTAGCAATCAGGACACTGAAGCTTTCTTT	CASSVSNQDTEAFF
TRBD2	TRBV30	TRBJ2-1	.	TGTGCCTGGAGTGTGGGACTAGCGAAGTTCTTC	CAWSVGLAKFF
.	TRBV9	TRBJ1-1	once	TGTGCCAGCAGCGTAGAGGGGGGCACTGAAGCTTTCTTT	CASSVEGGTEAFF
.	TRBV11-2	TRBJ1-1	.	TGTGCCAGCAGCTTTGGACCTCGGAACACTGAAGCTTTCTTT	CASSFGPRNTEAFF
TRBD2	TRBV2	TRBJ2-5	once	TGTGCCAGCAAGTCCGCTAGCGGGGGACCACAAGAGACCCAGTACTTC	CASKSASGGPQETQYF
.	TRBV7-9	TRBJ1-5	.	TGTGCCAGCAGCTTAATGGGGAGCAATCAGCCCCAGCATTTT	CASSLMGSNQPQHF
.	TRBV4-3	TRBJ2-7	few	TGCGCCAGCAGCCAAGCCGACGGATTCTACGAGCAGTACTTC	CASSQADGFYEQYF
TRBD1	TRBV5-6	TRBJ2-7	.	TGTGCCAGCAGCTTCGTTGGGACAGGGCTATACGAGCAGTACTTC	CASSFVGTGLYEQYF
.	TRBV10-3	TRBJ2-1	once	TGTGCCATCAAATCGAGCGGAAGCTCCTACAATGAGCAGTTCTTC	CAIKSSGSSYNEQFF
TRBD2	TRBV9	TRBJ2-5	.	TGTGCCAGCAGCGTAGCTTATCCGGGGGGGTCGTCGGGTGAGACCCAGTACTTC	CASSVAYPGGSSGETQYF
TRBD1	TRBV2	TRBJ2-1	.	TGTGCCGAGGGACAGGGGGCGGACAATGAGCAGTTCTTC	CAEGQGADNEQFF
.	TRBV7-3	TRBJ2-1	.	TGTGCCAGCAGCTCTCAAGGAGGTGAGCAGTTCTTC	CASSSQGGEQFF
TRBD1	TRBV6-5	TRBJ1-3	.	TGTGCCAGCAAAGACAGGGATCAAGGAAACACCATATATTTT	CASKDRDQGNTIYF
TRBD2	TRBV5-1	TRBJ2-3	.	TGCGCCAGCAGCTCCCTTGCGGGGGGGTTCACAGATACGCAGTATTTT	CASSSLAGGFTDTQYF
TRBD1	TRBV7-2	TRBJ1-6	few	TGTGCCAGCAGACCTGGACAGGGACGGTCACCCCTCCACTTT	CASRPGQGRSPLHF
.	TRBV5-4	TRBJ1-4	.	TGTGCCAGCAGCTTACGCAGGGCTCTTGCAACTAATGAAAAACTGTTTTTT	CASSLRRALATNEKLFF
TRBD1	TRBV4-3	TRBJ1-5	.	TGCGCCAGCAGCCAAGGGACAGGGGGCAGTCAGCCCCAGCATTTT	CASSQGTGGSQPQHF
.	TRBV7-3	TRBJ2-3	.	TGTGCCAGCAGCGCTAGGGTGAGCACAGATACGCAGTATTTT	CASSARVSTDTQYF
TRBD2	TRBV10-1	TRBJ2-1	.	TGCGCCAGCAGTCATTCTAGCGGGGCCCCCTACAATGAGCAGTTCTTC	CASSHSSGAPYNEQFF
.	TRBV7-3	TRBJ1-2	.	TGTGCCAGCAGCACTACAGGCGGGGATGGCTACACCTTC	CASSTTGGDGYTF
.	TRBV29-1	TRBJ2-2	.	TGCAGCGTTCGGACGGCCCCGGGCACCGGGGAGCTGTTTTTT	CSVRTAPGTGELFF
TRBD1	TRBV28	TRBJ2-5	.	TGTGCCAGCAGTCTGGGGACAGGAACAACCCAGTACTTC	CASSLGTGTTQYF
.	TRBV10-3	TRBJ1-5	.	TGTGCCATCAGTGGGGCCCTAGGGGATGGCAATCAGCCCCAGCATTTT	CAISGALGDGNQPQHF
TRBD1	TRBV6-1	TRBJ2-5	.	TGTGCCAGCAGGACCGGGACAGGGGGAGAGACCCAGTACTTC	CASRTGTGGETQYF
TRBD2	TRBV4-1	TRBJ2-1	.	TGCGCCAGCAGCCAGGCAAGCGGGGCCTCCTACAATGAGCAGTTCTTC	CASSQASGASYNEQFF
.	TRBV9	TRBJ1-2	few	TGTGCCAGCAGCCCCCAGACTGGGAATGGCTACACCTTC	CASSPQTGNGYTF